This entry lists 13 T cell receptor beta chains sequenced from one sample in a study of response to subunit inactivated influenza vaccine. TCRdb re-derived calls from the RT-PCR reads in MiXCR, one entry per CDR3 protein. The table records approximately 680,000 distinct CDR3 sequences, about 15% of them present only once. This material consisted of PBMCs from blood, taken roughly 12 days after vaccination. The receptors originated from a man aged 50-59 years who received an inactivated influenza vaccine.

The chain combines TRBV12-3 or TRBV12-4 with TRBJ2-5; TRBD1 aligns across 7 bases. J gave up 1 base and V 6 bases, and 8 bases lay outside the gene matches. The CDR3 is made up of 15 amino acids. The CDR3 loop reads CASSSKGTVQETQYF. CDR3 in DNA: TGTGCCAGCAGCTCCAAAGGGACAGTCCAAGAGACCCAGTACTTC.

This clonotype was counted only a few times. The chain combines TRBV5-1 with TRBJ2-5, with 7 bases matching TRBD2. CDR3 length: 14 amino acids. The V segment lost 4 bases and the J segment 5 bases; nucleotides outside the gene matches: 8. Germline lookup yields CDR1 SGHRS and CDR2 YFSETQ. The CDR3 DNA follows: TGCGCCAGCAGCCCTGCGGCGGGAGTGGAGACCCAGTACTTC. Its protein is CASSPAAGVETQYF.

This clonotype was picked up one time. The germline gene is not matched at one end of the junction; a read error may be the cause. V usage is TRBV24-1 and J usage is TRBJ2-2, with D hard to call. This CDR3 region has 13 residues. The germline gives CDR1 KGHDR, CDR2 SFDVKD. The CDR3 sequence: CATRDFGDGELFF. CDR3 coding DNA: TGTGCCACCAGAGATTTTGGAGACGGGGAGCTGTTTTTT.

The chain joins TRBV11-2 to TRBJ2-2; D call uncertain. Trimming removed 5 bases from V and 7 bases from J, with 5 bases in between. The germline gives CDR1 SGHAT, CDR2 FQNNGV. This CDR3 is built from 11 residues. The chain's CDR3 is CASSENGELFF. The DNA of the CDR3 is TGTGCCAGCAGCGAAAACGGGGAGCTGTTTTTT.

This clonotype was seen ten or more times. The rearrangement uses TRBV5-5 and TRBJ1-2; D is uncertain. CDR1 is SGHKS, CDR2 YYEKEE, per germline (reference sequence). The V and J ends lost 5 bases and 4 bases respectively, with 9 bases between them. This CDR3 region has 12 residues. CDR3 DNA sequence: TGTGCCAGCAGTTTAGAGGGCTATGGCTACACCTTC. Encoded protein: CASSLEGYGYTF.

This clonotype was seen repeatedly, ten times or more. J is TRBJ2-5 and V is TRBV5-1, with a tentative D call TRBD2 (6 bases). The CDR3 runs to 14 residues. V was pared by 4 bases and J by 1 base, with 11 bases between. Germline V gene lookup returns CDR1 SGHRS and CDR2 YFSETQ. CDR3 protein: CASSAGRSQETQYF. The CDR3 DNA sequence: TGCGCCAGCAGCGCGGGACGCAGCCAAGAGACCCAGTACTTC.

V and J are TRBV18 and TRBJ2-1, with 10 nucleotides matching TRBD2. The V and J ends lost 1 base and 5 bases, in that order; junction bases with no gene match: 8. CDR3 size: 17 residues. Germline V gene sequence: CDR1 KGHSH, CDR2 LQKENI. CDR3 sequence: CASSPRLGTSENNEQFF. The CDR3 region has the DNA TGTGCCAGCTCACCACGGCTCGGGACTAGCGAGAACAATGAGCAGTTCTTC.

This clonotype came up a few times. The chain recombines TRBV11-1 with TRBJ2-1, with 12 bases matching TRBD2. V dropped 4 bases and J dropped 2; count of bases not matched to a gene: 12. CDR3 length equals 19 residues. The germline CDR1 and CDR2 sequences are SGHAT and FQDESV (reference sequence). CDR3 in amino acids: CASSSSLSSGRAAYNEQFF. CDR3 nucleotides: TGTGCCAGCAGCTCGTCACTTTCTAGCGGGAGGGCCGCCTACAATGAGCAGTTCTTC.

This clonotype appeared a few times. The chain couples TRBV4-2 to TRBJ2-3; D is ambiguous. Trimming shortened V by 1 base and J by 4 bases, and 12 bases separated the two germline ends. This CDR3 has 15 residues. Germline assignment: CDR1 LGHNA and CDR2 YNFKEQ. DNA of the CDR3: TGTGCCAGCAGCCAAGGCGCCTTTCGTTCAGATACGCAGTATTTT. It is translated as CASSQGAFRSDTQYF.

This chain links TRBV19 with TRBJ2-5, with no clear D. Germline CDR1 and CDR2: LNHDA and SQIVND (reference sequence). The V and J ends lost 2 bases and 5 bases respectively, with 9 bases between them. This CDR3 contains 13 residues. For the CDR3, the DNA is TGTGCCAGTAGTATATGGGATGCGGAGACCCAGTACTTC. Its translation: CASSIWDAETQYF.

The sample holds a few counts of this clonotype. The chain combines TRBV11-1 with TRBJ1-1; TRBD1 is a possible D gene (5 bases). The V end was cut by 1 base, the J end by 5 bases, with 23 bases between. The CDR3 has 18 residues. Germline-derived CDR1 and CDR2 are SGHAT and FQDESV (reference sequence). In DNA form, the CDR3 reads TGTGCCAGCAGCTTAGTAGAAGGGGCGTTCGGGATCGGGACTGAAGCTTTCTTT. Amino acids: CASSLVEGAFGIGTEAFF.

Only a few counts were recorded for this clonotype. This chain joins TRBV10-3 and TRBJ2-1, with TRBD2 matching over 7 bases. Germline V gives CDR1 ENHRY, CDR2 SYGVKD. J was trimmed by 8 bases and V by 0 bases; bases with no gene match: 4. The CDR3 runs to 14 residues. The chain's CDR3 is CAISESMAGDEQFF. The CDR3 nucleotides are TGTGCCATCAGTGAGTCGATGGCGGGGGATGAGCAGTTCTTC.

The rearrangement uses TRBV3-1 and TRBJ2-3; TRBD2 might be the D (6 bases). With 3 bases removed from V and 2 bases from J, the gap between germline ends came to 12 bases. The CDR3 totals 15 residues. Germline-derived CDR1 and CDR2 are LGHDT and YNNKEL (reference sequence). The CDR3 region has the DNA TGTGCCAGCAGCCAGGGACTCCGACTCACAGATACGCAGTATTTT. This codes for CASSQGLRLTDTQYF.